The entry that follows covers one T cell receptor beta chain sequence. Data came from immunoSEQ multiplex PCR; TCRdb stores just in-frame clones and leaves some out. Of 90,000 to 120,000 clones listed, 90% to 95% are singletons. This specimen comes from a study of T cell changes during pregnancy in multiple sclerosis. The V end was cut by 1 base, the J end by 2 bases, with 9 bases between. The CDR3 is made up of 14 amino acids. The germline V gene has CDR1 SGDLS and CDR2 YYNGEE. Sequences were derived from peripheral blood, sampled before pregnancy. The V gene is TRBV9, the J gene TRBJ1-1; a weak D match, TRBD1 (5 bases). This receptor was identified in a female donor with multiple sclerosis, enrolled in a pregnancy study. Here the CDR3 reads CASSVTGQNTEAFF. In nucleotides, the CDR3 is TGTGCCAGCAGCGTAACAGGCCAAAACACTGAAGCTTTCTTT. The variable domain in full, with the rest retrieved from reference TRBV9 and TRBJ1-1, is DSGVTQTPKHLITATGQRVTLRCSPRSGDLSVYWYQQSLDQGLQFLIQYYNGEERAKGNILERFSAQQFPDLHSELNLSSLELGDSALYFCASSVTGQNTEAFFGQGTRLTVV.